This T cell receptor (beta chain) was identified during a study of T-cell memory formation after mild COVID-19. Study-wide results and limits: Shrinking CD4+ clones were chiefly CM and EM; CD8+ ones were chiefly EMRA. Second-wave clones that peaked on day 37 lacked confirmed SARS-CoV-2 specificity. Within pre-infection memory, some responding clones were found, suggesting cross-reactive memory joined.

This clonotype was observed a handful of times. The antigen is unknown. The CDR3 contains 13 residues. CDR1 is MNHEY, CDR2 SMNVEV, per germline (reference sequence). The V and J ends lost 6 bases and 5 bases, in that order; junction bases with no gene match: 3. 5'RACE with constant-segment primers built TCRalpha and TCRbeta cDNA libraries with UMIs. A single record per CDR3 protein comes from TCRdb applying MiXCR to the 5' RACE reads. The data contain more than 250,000 distinct CDR3 sequences, 15% to 20% of them singletons. This TCR was sampled from a man aged 18 to 35 who had mild COVID-19 (a few samples of this study predate the infection). Cell type and time point are not known. The sequenced sample consisted of PBMCs or a T cell subset sorted from them (not recorded which). V gene TRBV27 combines with J gene TRBJ2-1; 8 bases are shared with TRBD1. The CDR3 spells CASSHRGNNEQFF. The CDR3 DNA is TGTGCCAGCAGCCACAGGGGGAACAATGAGCAGTTCTTC.